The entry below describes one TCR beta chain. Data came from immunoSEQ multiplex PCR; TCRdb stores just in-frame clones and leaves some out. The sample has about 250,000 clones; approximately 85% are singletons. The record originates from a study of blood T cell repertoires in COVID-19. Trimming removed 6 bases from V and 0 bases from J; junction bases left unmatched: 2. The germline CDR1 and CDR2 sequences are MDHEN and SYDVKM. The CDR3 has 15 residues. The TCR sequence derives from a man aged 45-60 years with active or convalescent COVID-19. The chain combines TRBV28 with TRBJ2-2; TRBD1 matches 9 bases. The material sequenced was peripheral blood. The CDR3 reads CASRRTGANTGELFF. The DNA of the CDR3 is TGTGCCAGCAGACGGACAGGGGCGAACACCGGGGAGCTGTTTTTT.